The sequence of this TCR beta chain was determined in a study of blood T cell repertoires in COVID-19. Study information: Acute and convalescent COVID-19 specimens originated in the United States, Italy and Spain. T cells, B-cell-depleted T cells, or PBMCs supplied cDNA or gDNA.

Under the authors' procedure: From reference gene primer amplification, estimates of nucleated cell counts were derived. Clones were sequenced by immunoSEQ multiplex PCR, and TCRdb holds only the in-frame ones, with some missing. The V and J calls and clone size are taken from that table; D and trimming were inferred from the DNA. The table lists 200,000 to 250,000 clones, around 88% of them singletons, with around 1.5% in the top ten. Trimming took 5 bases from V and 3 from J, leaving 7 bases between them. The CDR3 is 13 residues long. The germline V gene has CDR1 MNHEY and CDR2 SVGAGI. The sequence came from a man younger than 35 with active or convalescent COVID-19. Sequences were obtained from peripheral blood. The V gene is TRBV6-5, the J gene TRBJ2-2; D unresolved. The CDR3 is CASSLPHTGELFF. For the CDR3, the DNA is TGTGCCAGCAGTCTCCCCCACACCGGGGAGCTGTTTTTT.